The 28 T cell receptor beta chains presented below share a single source sample, sequenced in a study of shared clonotypes between healthy human individuals. Sequencing was performed with immunoSEQ multiplex PCR; in TCRdb, only in-frame clones are kept and a portion is missing. The table includes some 2,400,000 clones, approximately 94% detected once. Sequences were obtained from naive CD4+ T cells sorted from blood. Subset defined: CD45RA+ positively selected. These receptors were taken from a man between 18 and 35 years old in good health.

The chain carries TRBV30 and TRBJ2-1; TRBD2 matches 13 bases. The CDR3 is 16 residues long. Unmatched junction bases numbered 5, after V lost 1 base and J lost 5 bases. Germline values: CDR1 GTSNPN, CDR2 SVGIG (reference sequence). The CDR3 sequence is CAWSGELAGGHNEQFF. The CDR3 DNA follows: TGTGCCTGGAGTGGAGAACTAGCGGGAGGGCACAATGAGCAGTTCTTC.

Regarding this clone: One end of the junction fails to match germline, which may point to a read error. The gene calls are TRBV5-4 and TRBJ2-7, with TRBD2 matching 10 bases. The CDR3 is 17 residues long. Germline V gene sequence: CDR1 SGHNT, CDR2 YYREEE (reference sequence). The CDR3 nucleotides read TGTGCCAGCAGCCCGGGAGGGCCTAGCGGGAGCCGCTACGAGCAGAACTTC. As protein: CASSPGGPSGSRYEQNF. Using reference TRBV5-4 and TRBJ2-7 for the parts outside the CDR3, the full variable domain is ETGVTQSPTHLIKTRGQQVTLRCSSQSGHNTVSWYQQALGQGPQFIFQYYREEENGRGNFPPRFSGLQFPNYSSELNVNALELDDSALYLCASSPGGPSGSRYEQNFGPGTRLTVT.

This chain joins TRBV6-4 and TRBJ1-4, with TRBD1 as a possible D gene (5 bases). The CDR3 runs 14 residues. The germline V gene encodes CDR1 MRHNA and CDR2 SNTAGT. Trimming removed 3 bases at V and 8 bases at J, with 13 bases between. The CDR3 loop reads CASSDSGIGEKLFF. CDR3 nucleotide sequence: TGTGCCAGCAGTGATTCAGGGATAGGGGAAAAACTGTTTTTT.

The J gene is TRBJ2-7, the V gene TRBV29-1, with 10 nucleotides matching TRBD2. Germline CDR1 SQVTM, CDR2 ANQGSEA. V dropped 2 bases and J dropped 7; count of bases not matched to a gene: 5. This CDR3 is built from 13 residues. The CDR3 DNA reads as TGCAGCGTTGAAAAGCGGGAGGGCGGGGAGCAGTACTTC. Translated, it gives CSVEKREGGEQYF.

The rearrangement joins TRBV4-3 to TRBJ2-7; 7 bases match TRBD2. This CDR3 comprises 17 residues. CDR1 and CDR2 from the germline V gene are LGHNA and YSLEER. V gave up 0 bases and J gave up 4 bases; unmatched junction bases: 12. CDR3 loop: CASSQDIVGGSSYEQYF. CDR3 bases: TGCGCCAGCAGCCAAGATATAGTTGGCGGGAGCTCTTACGAGCAGTACTTC.

The V call is TRBV19, the J call TRBJ1-2; TRBD1 might be the D (5 bases). Germline V gene data show CDR1 as LNHDA and CDR2 as SQIVND (reference sequence). There are 15 residues in the CDR3. V lost 5 bases and J 4 bases, leaving 17 bases between the germline ends. The chain's CDR3 is CASSPGEGFVYGYTF. The CDR3 DNA reads TGTGCCAGTAGTCCCGGTGAGGGGTTCGTCTATGGCTACACCTTC.

This chain joins TRBV19 and TRBJ2-4, with a tentative D call TRBD2 (5 bases). Germline V gene sequence: CDR1 LNHDA, CDR2 SQIVND (reference sequence). The CDR3 spans 14 residues. V dropped 10 bases and J dropped 7 bases, with 20 bases sitting between them. CDR3 DNA sequence: TGTGCCACCAGTAGTATTGGGAGTGCGAACATTCAGTACTTC. Its protein product is CATSSIGSANIQYF.

The chain employs TRBV6-5 and TRBJ2-1; 7 positions match TRBD2. V was clipped by 5 bases and J by 9 bases; unmatched bases: 4. The CDR3 sequence is 12 residues long. Germline assignment: CDR1 MNHEY and CDR2 SVGAGI. The CDR3 region is CASSPTSREQFF. The CDR3 nucleotides read TGTGCCAGCAGTCCGACTAGCCGTGAGCAGTTCTTC.

This clone showed up just once. The J gene is TRBJ1-2, the V gene TRBV5-3; D not resolved. TRBV5-3 is an ORF, and what it does is uncertain. The CDR3 is 16 residues long. V lost 0 bases and J 1 base, leaving 13 bases between the germline ends. The DNA of the CDR3 is TGTGCCAGAAGCTTGGGGGCCGGGGAGGATAACTATGGCTACACCTTC. This codes for CARSLGAGEDNYGYTF.

This clone was picked up one time. The chain is built from TRBV29-1 and TRBJ1-5; the D is unclear. Germline V lookup: CDR1 SQVTM, CDR2 ANQGSEA. V lost 7 bases and J 4 bases, leaving 11 bases between the germline ends. The CDR3 is 12 amino acids. CDR3 protein: CSGKSGNQPQHF. The CDR3 bases are TGCAGCGGTAAATCGGGGAATCAGCCCCAGCATTTT.

This clone appeared a single time. The V call is TRBV7-2, the J call TRBJ2-5; 8 bases are a match to TRBD1. Unmatched junction bases numbered 5, after V lost 1 base and J lost 7 bases. CDR1 SGHTA and CDR2 FQGNSA come from the germline V gene. This CDR3 contains 14 residues. The CDR3 loop is CASSLVTGTGTQYF. In nucleotides, the CDR3 is TGTGCCAGCAGCTTAGTGACGGGGACAGGGACCCAGTACTTC.

The chain combines TRBV4-2 with TRBJ1-4, with a tentative D call TRBD1 (6 bases). Germline lookup yields CDR1 LGHNA and CDR2 YNFKEQ. The CDR3 spans 16 residues. The V end lost 3 bases, the J end lost 7 bases, and 18 bases lay between the germline ends. The CDR3 DNA sequence: TGTGCCAGCAGCCAGGGCGAGGGGGGAGTCGGTGAAAAACTGTTTTTT. Protein: CASSQGEGGVGEKLFF.

The rearrangement links TRBV20-1 to TRBJ2-5; D is uncertain. Trimming shortened V by 4 bases and J by 5 bases, and 5 bases separated the two germline ends. This CDR3 spans 10 amino acids. Germline CDR1 and CDR2: DFQATT and SNEGSKA (reference sequence). The DNA of the CDR3 is TGCAGTGCTATATTCGAGACCCAGTACTTC. Translated: CSAIFETQYF.

The chain is built from TRBV2 and TRBJ1-2; a possible D gene is TRBD1 (6 bases). V was shortened by 10 bases and J by 2 bases, with 17 bases between the two germline ends. CDR1 SNHLY and CDR2 FYNNEI come from the germline V gene. CDR3 size: 14 residues. CDR3 nucleotides: TGTGCCAACAGGGCGGGGCAGGGGAACTATGGCTACACCTTC. Translation: CANRAGQGNYGYTF.

About this clone: Additional DNA sequences in this sample encode the identical CDR3. The chain carries TRBV18 and TRBJ1-1; D possibly corresponds to TRBD1 (5 bases). CDR1 and CDR2 from the germline V gene are KGHSH and LQKENI. The length of the CDR3 is 13 residues. Trimming removed 9 bases from V and 1 base from J, with 12 bases in between. The CDR3 spells CASSTDRNTEAFF. The CDR3 region has the DNA TGTGCCAGTTCTACCGACAGGAACACTGAAGCTTTCTTT.

The chain carries TRBV9 and TRBJ2-3; possible D gene TRBD2, 6 bases. CDR3 size: 14 residues. In germline, CDR1 is SGDLS, CDR2 YYNGEE. Trimming removed 6 bases from V and 2 bases from J, with 13 bases in between. The CDR3 is CASTRWGDTDTQYF. The CDR3 region has the DNA TGTGCCAGCACCCGATGGGGGGACACAGATACGCAGTATTTT.

This clone was counted once. The same CDR3 also results from other DNA sequences found in this sample. The chain links TRBV6-1 to TRBJ2-5; perhaps D is TRBD1 or TRBD2 (5 bases each). CDR3 size: 14 residues. Germline V lookup: CDR1 MNHNS, CDR2 SASEGT. The V gene lost 2 bases and the J gene lost 1 base, with 8 bases spanning the gap. CDR3 nucleotides: TGTGCCAGCAGTGAAAGGGGACCCCAAGAGACCCAGTACTTC. Translated: CASSERGPQETQYF.

This sequence joins TRBV6-1 and TRBJ1-2; 9 bases map to TRBD1. CDR3 length: 15 amino acids. Germline trimming cut 5 bases from V and 7 bases from J; bases unmatched to any gene: 11. CDR1 is MNHNS, CDR2 SASEGT, per germline. The CDR3 sequence: CASSKDRDRVGGYTF. The CDR3 DNA sequence: TGTGCCAGCAGTAAGGACCGGGACAGGGTGGGTGGCTACACCTTC.

This rearrangement joins TRBV6-4 to TRBJ1-2; D gene uncertain. CDR3 size: 13 residues. Germline CDR1 is MRHNA and CDR2 is SNTAGT. The V and J ends lost 4 bases and 1 base respectively, with 7 bases between them. CDR3 DNA sequence: TGTGCCAGCAGTGTTAGCGGTAACTATGGCTACACCTTC. This encodes CASSVSGNYGYTF.

This clone showed up just once. The chain carries TRBV5-1 and TRBJ2-7, with D possibly called TRBD1 or TRBD2 (5 bases each). The ends were cut back, 0 bases at V and 10 bases at J, with 11 bases in the middle. Germline CDR1 reads SGHRS; CDR2 reads YFSETQ. The CDR3 loop spans 12 amino acids. CDR3 region: CASSLDGTTQYF. CDR3 nucleotide sequence: TGCGCCAGCAGCTTGGATGGGACCACCCAGTACTTC.

The gene calls are TRBV7-3 and TRBJ2-3; D possibly corresponds to TRBD2 (6 bases). Trimming stripped 5 bases from V and 2 bases from J, with 11 bases between. CDR3 length equals 14 residues. Germline V lookup: CDR1 SGHTA, CDR2 FQGTGA. CDR3: CASSPGGNTDTQYF. The CDR3 nucleotides read TGTGCCAGCAGCCCCGGGGGTAACACAGATACGCAGTATTTT. Full variable domain (outside the CDR3, taken from reference TRBV7-3 and TRBJ2-3): GAGVSQTPSNKVTEKGKYVELRCDPISGHTALYWYRQSLGQGPEFLIYFQGTGAADDSGLPNDRFFAVRPEGSVSTLKIQRTERGDSAVYLCASSPGGNTDTQYFGPGTRLTVL.

The V and J genes are TRBV5-1 and TRBJ2-5; TRBD2 aligns across 10 bases. J gave up 2 bases and V 0 bases, and 10 bases lay outside the gene matches. CDR3 length: 18 amino acids. CDR1 and CDR2 (germline): SGHRS, YFSETQ. CDR3: CASSLALAGGPEQETQYF. The CDR3 DNA sequence: TGCGCCAGCAGCTTGGCATTAGCGGGGGGCCCTGAACAAGAGACCCAGTACTTC.

This chain connects TRBV6-1 to TRBJ2-1; D tentatively fits TRBD1 or TRBD2 (5 bases each). Per the germline V gene, CDR1 is MNHNS and CDR2 is SASEGT. The germline V and J ends were trimmed by 2 bases and 12 bases, with 32 bases remaining between them. The CDR3 totals 19 residues. The CDR3 region has the DNA TGTGCCAGCAGTGAAATCTACGTAGGGACCGCCGTTTCGGCCGTTTCGCAGTTCTTC. Encoded protein: CASSEIYVGTAVSAVSQFF.

The chain is built from TRBV30 and TRBJ2-3; TRBD2 agrees at 10 bases. The CDR3 has 16 residues. CDR1 is GTSNPN and CDR2 is SVGIG in the germline V gene (reference sequence). V trimming: 3 bases; J trimming: 4 bases; junction bases outside the gene matches: 10. CDR3 amino acids: CAWRGTSVGRADTQYF. CDR3 coding DNA: TGTGCCTGGAGAGGGACTAGCGTGGGTAGGGCAGATACGCAGTATTTT.

This clone occurred a few times. The chain uses TRBV2 and TRBJ1-3; weak D call: TRBD1 (6 bases). Germline V CDR1 and CDR2: SNHLY, FYNNEI. This CDR3 has 13 amino acids. The V gene lost 8 bases and the J gene lost 4 bases, with 12 bases spanning the gap. In DNA, the CDR3 is TGTGCCAGCGGGGCGGGGACAGGAAACACCATATATTTT. Protein sequence: CASGAGTGNTIYF.

The chain employs TRBV30 and TRBJ2-7; 10 nucleotides agree with TRBD1. J gave up 5 bases and V 0 bases, and 1 base lay outside the gene matches. CDR1 and CDR2 (germline): GTSNPN, SVGIG (reference sequence). The CDR3 is made up of 13 amino acids. CDR3 DNA sequence: TGTGCCTGGAGTGTAGACAGGGGGCACGAGCAGTACTTC. This sequence encodes CAWSVDRGHEQYF.

The V gene is TRBV6-1, the J gene TRBJ1-6, with TRBD1 identical over 10 bases. This CDR3 spans 14 amino acids. V dropped 6 bases and J dropped 10; count of bases not matched to a gene: 6. Germline loops: CDR1 MNHNS, CDR2 SASEGT. As DNA, the CDR3 is TGTGCCAGCAGCGCGGGACAGGGGATGTCACCCCTCCACTTT. Translation: CASSAGQGMSPLHF.

Comments on this clone: The same CDR3 arises from other DNA sequences in this sample as well. The V gene is TRBV20-1, the J gene TRBJ2-7; no reliable D call. Trimming removed 1 base at V and 4 bases at J, with 5 bases between. Germline CDR1 and CDR2: DFQATT and SNEGSKA (reference sequence). The CDR3 loop spans 11 amino acids. CDR3: CSARGGYEQYF. Written as DNA, the CDR3 is TGCAGTGCTAGAGGGGGTTACGAGCAGTACTTC.